One and the same sample provided the 23 T cell receptor beta chains below, sequenced in a study of cytomegalovirus exposure and HLA in healthy donors. The table came from immunoSEQ multiplex PCR; TCRdb's copy has only in-frame clones and leaves some out. The sample includes 200,000 to 250,000 clones, about 86% of them seen just once. Sequencing was carried out using PBMCs. Receptors were obtained from a man between 18 and 29 years old in good health and CMV-seronegative.

This chain connects TRBV5-1 to TRBJ2-1, with D unclear. V shed 3 bases and J shed 7 bases, with 8 bases lying between them. Germline lookup yields CDR1 SGHRS and CDR2 YFSETQ. This CDR3 has 12 residues. CDR3 protein: CASSSQLNEQFF. CDR3 in DNA: TGCGCCAGCAGCTCCCAACTAAATGAGCAGTTCTTC.

The chain carries TRBV11-2 and TRBJ1-6; no firm D call. V was clipped by 5 bases and J by 7 bases, with 18 bases between them. This CDR3 is built from 16 residues. Germline values: CDR1 SGHAT, CDR2 FQNNGV. The CDR3, as DNA: TGTGCCAGCAGCCCTGCGGGCGGCCACGGGAATTCACCCCTCCACTTT. This sequence encodes CASSPAGGHGNSPLHF.

V usage is TRBV5-5 and J usage is TRBJ1-2; TRBD1 matches at 8 bases. This CDR3 spans 14 amino acids. From germline, CDR1 is SGHKS and CDR2 YYEKEE (reference sequence). J was trimmed by 4 bases and V by 0 bases; bases with no gene match: 2. The CDR3 sequence: CASSLDTGGYGYTF. The CDR3 DNA follows: TGTGCCAGCAGCTTGGACACAGGGGGCTATGGCTACACCTTC. The full variable domain, rest sourced from reference TRBV5-5 and TRBJ1-2, is DAGVTQSPTHLIKTRGQQVTLRCSPISGHKSVSWYQQVLGQGPQFIFQYYEKEERGRGNFPDRFSARQFPNYSSELNVNALLLGDSALYLCASSLDTGGYGYTFGSGTRLTVV.

This chain connects TRBV27 to TRBJ2-3, with D maybe TRBD2 (6 bases). The CDR3 extends over 14 amino acids. In germline, CDR1 is MNHEY, CDR2 SMNVEV (reference sequence). Trimming cost V 5 bases and J 0 bases, with 9 bases left between them. The CDR3 nucleotides are TGTGCCAGCAGTAGAGCGGGCAGCACAGATACGCAGTATTTT. Its translation is CASSRAGSTDTQYF.

This chain uses TRBV28 with TRBJ2-2, with 12 bases lining up with TRBD2. V shed 7 bases, J shed 6 bases, and the junction held 6 bases outside the gene matches. The CDR3 length is 15 residues. Germline CDR1 MDHEN, CDR2 SYDVKM. The CDR3 coding sequence is TGTGCCAGCAAAAGGCTAGCGGGAGGGGCCGGGGAGCTGTTTTTT. Its protein product is CASKRLAGGAGELFF.

The genes are TRBV19 and TRBJ1-1; perhaps TRBD1 as D (5 bases). V lost 7 bases and J 5 bases, leaving 17 bases between the germline ends. Germline V CDR1 and CDR2: LNHDA, SQIVND (reference sequence). This CDR3 contains 14 residues. The CDR3 region has the DNA TGTGCCAGTAAGGTTTCAGGGCTGAGTACTGAAGCTTTCTTT. Amino acids: CASKVSGLSTEAFF.

The CDR3 region is CASSLPQGRSNEQFF. The DNA for the CDR3 is TGTGCCAGCAGTTTACCTCAGGGGCGATCAAATGAGCAGTTCTTC. The chain carries TRBV27 and TRBJ2-1, with D possibly being TRBD1 (6 bases). V shed 2 bases and J shed 7 bases, with 15 bases lying between them. The CDR3 consists of 15 residues. Germline V gene lookup returns CDR1 MNHEY and CDR2 SMNVEV (reference sequence).

This clone occurred a few times. The chain links TRBV28 to TRBJ1-5; 7 nucleotides agree with TRBD1. The V and J ends lost 6 bases and 5 bases, in that order; junction bases with no gene match: 7. Germline V lookup: CDR1 MDHEN, CDR2 SYDVKM. The length of the CDR3 is 14 residues. Written as DNA, the CDR3 is TGTGCCAGCAGGCTAGACAGGGCCCATCAGCCCCAGCATTTT. Translation gives CASRLDRAHQPQHF.

This clone was found a few times. The chain couples TRBV18 to TRBJ2-5; 7 nucleotides agree with TRBD2. The CDR3 covers 13 residues. CDR1 KGHSH and CDR2 LQKENI come from the germline V gene. Germline trimming cut 3 bases from V and 4 bases from J; bases unmatched to any gene: 2. CDR3 sequence: CASSPGGAETQYF. The CDR3 DNA reads as TGTGCCAGCTCACCGGGAGGGGCAGAGACCCAGTACTTC.

This clone occurred a few times. The V and J genes are TRBV28 and TRBJ1-5; TRBD1 is a possible D gene (5 bases). The CDR3 spans 14 residues. Germline CDR1 and CDR2: MDHEN and SYDVKM. Trimming shortened V by 5 bases and J by 7 bases, and 15 bases separated the two germline ends. The CDR3 sequence: CASSPPARGQPQHF. As DNA, the CDR3 is TGTGCCAGCAGTCCTCCCGCCCGGGGGCAGCCCCAGCATTTT.

The rearrangement joins TRBV28 to TRBJ1-2; the D is unclear. This CDR3 spans 12 amino acids. Germline CDR1 and CDR2: MDHEN and SYDVKM. The germline V and J ends were trimmed by 4 bases and 8 bases, with 11 bases remaining between them. CDR3 residues: CASSSKTWGYTF. CDR3 bases: TGTGCCAGCAGTTCCAAAACTTGGGGCTACACCTTC.

The chain is built from TRBV5-4 and TRBJ2-2; no definite D call. CDR1 and CDR2 from the germline V gene are SGHNT and YYREEE (reference sequence). V shed 4 bases and J shed 6 bases, with 16 bases lying between them. The CDR3 has 15 residues. CDR3 in amino acids: CASSGNSGTAGELFF. In DNA, the CDR3 is TGTGCCAGCAGCGGCAACAGTGGTACGGCCGGGGAGCTGTTTTTT.

J is TRBJ1-5 and V is TRBV28; 7 nucleotides match TRBD1. Trimming at V came to 7 bases and at J to 4 bases, leaving 7 bases not matched to a gene. Germline loops: CDR1 MDHEN, CDR2 SYDVKM. The CDR3 spans 14 residues. CDR3 sequence: CASNYQGVNQPQHF. Written as DNA, the CDR3 is TGTGCCAGCAACTATCAGGGGGTGAATCAGCCCCAGCATTTT.

This clone was recorded only once. This sequence joins TRBV11-2 and TRBJ1-6; 10 nucleotides agree with TRBD1. Trimming at V came to 4 bases and at J to 10 bases, leaving 7 bases not matched to a gene. The CDR3 is 15 residues long. Looked up from germline, CDR1 is SGHAT and CDR2 is FQNNGV. CDR3 sequence (DNA): TGTGCCAGCAGCTCCCTCTGGGACAGGGGCTCACCCCTCCACTTT. Its protein is CASSSLWDRGSPLHF.

This clone was counted a single time. This chain uses TRBV10-3 with TRBJ2-2; 8 bases match TRBD2. Looked up from germline, CDR1 is ENHRY and CDR2 is SYGVKD. The V gene end was trimmed by 6 bases and the J gene end by 0 bases; junction bases not matched to a gene: 9. The CDR3 runs 17 residues. In DNA, the CDR3 is TGTGCCATCAGCCTCTCGAGCGGGGGCACGAACACCGGGGAGCTGTTTTTT. Protein product: CAISLSSGGTNTGELFF.

The genes are TRBV5-1 and TRBJ2-7; the D is unclear. Trimming took 1 base from V and 7 from J, leaving 12 bases between them. Germline V CDR1 and CDR2: SGHRS, YFSETQ. The length of the CDR3 is 13 residues. CDR3 loop: CASSLNSQGEQYF. In DNA, the CDR3 is TGCGCCAGCAGCTTGAACAGCCAAGGAGAGCAGTACTTC.

There are a few counts of this clone. The chain combines TRBV5-1 with TRBJ1-3, with 7 positions matching TRBD1. The CDR3 sequence is 15 residues long. The V segment lost 4 bases and the J segment 5 bases; nucleotides outside the gene matches: 9. Germline CDR1 reads SGHRS; CDR2 reads YFSETQ. The CDR3 DNA is TGCGCCAGCAGCCCCGGGACAGCAGTTAGAAACACCATATATTTT. It specifies CASSPGTAVRNTIYF.

In nucleotides, the CDR3 is TGCGCCAGCAGCGCCGACAGGTCTGGCTACACCTTC. It encodes CASSADRSGYTF. The V and J genes are TRBV5-1 and TRBJ1-2; perhaps TRBD1 as D (6 bases). From germline, CDR1 is SGHRS and CDR2 YFSETQ. The CDR3 has 12 amino acids. V was shortened by 4 bases and J by 7 bases, with 11 bases between the two germline ends.

This chain joins TRBV13 and TRBJ1-2; a weak D match, TRBD1 (6 bases). Germline V gene data show CDR1 as PRHDT and CDR2 as FYEKMQ (reference sequence). The CDR3 has 17 residues. Trimming stripped 3 bases from V and 4 bases from J, with 21 bases between. CDR3 sequence (DNA): TGTGCCAGCAGCTTCAGGGATGGGGGCGAGTTCGTCTATGGCTACACCTTC. This sequence encodes CASSFRDGGEFVYGYTF.

The chain couples TRBV4-3 to TRBJ2-1; 8 bases map to TRBD2. Germline trimming cut 4 bases from V and 16 bases from J; bases unmatched to any gene: 15. The length of the CDR3 is 14 residues. The germline V gene encodes CDR1 LGHNA and CDR2 YSLEER. In nucleotides, the CDR3 is TGCGCCAGCAGCCGAGACTATCCCGGGACTAGGTTATTCTTC. Residues: CASSRDYPGTRLFF.

The chain uses TRBV5-4 and TRBJ2-3; D may be TRBD2 (6 bases). V lost 3 bases to trimming and J lost 3 bases, with 14 bases between them. The CDR3 consists of 15 residues. Per the germline V gene, CDR1 is SGHNT and CDR2 is YYREEE (reference sequence). The CDR3 sequence is CASSYWGGVTDTQYF. In DNA form, the CDR3 reads TGTGCCAGCAGCTACTGGGGCGGGGTAACAGATACGCAGTATTTT.

This chain connects TRBV7-9 to TRBJ1-4, with TRBD1 matching over 7 bases. The V and J ends lost 4 bases and 2 bases, in that order; junction bases with no gene match: 10. Germline V gives CDR1 SEHNR, CDR2 FQNEAQ (reference sequence). The CDR3 extends over 17 amino acids. The CDR3 sequence: CASSSFTGASTNEKLFF. CDR3 nucleotide sequence: TGTGCCAGCAGCTCCTTTACAGGGGCGAGTACTAATGAAAAACTGTTTTTT.

The rearrangement uses TRBV7-9 and TRBJ2-7, with TRBD2 matching 16 bases. Germline trimming cut 5 bases from V and 6 bases from J; bases unmatched to any gene: 10. The CDR3 length is 17 residues. CDR1 SEHNR and CDR2 FQNEAQ come from the germline V gene (reference sequence). The CDR3 spells CASSLGTSGGGVGEQYF. CDR3 sequence (DNA): TGTGCCAGCAGCCTCGGGACTAGCGGGGGGGGTGTTGGCGAGCAGTACTTC.